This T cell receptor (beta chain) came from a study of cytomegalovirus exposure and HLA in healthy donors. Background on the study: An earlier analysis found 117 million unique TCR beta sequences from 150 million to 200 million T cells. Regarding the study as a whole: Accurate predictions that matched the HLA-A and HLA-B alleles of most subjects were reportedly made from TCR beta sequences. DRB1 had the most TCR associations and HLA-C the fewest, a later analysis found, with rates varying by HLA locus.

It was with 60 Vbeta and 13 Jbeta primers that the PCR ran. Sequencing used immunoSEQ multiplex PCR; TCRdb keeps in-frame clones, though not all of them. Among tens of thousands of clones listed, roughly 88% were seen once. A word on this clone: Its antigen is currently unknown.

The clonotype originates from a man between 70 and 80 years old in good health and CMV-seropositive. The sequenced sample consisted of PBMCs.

The CDR3 here is CASSSGLAGAETQYF. The CDR3 region has the DNA TGTGCCAGCAGCTCGGGACTAGCGGGAGCAGAGACCCAGTACTTC. This rearrangement joins TRBV11-2 to TRBJ2-5, with 14 bases identical to TRBD2. The J segment lost 4 bases and the V segment lost 4 bases, leaving 2 bases of the junction unmatched. The CDR3 runs 15 residues. Germline V gene sequence: CDR1 SGHAT, CDR2 FQNNGV.